This T cell receptor (beta chain) was observed in a study of tumor and adjacent non-tumor tissue in lung cancer. TCRbeta libraries were built with three rounds of nested PCR, modified from ARM-PCR. TCRdb reprocessed the multiplex PCR reads with MiXCR, giving one entry per CDR3 protein. The sample carries 50,000 or so distinct CDR3 sequences, about 80% recorded once. This CDR3 is 18 amino acids long. From germline, CDR1 is LGHNA and CDR2 YSLEER. This sample's RNA came from whole unsorted tissue. More than 3 cm separated this lung sample from the edge of the tumor. With regard to this clonotype: One end of the junction varies from germline; a read error may be responsible.

The receptor was derived from an older woman with non-small cell lung cancer. Sequencing was carried out using distant non-tumor lung tissue. The gene calls are TRBV4-3 and TRBJ2-5, with a weak D call TRBD2 (6 bases). The CDR3 spells CTSSQDALVGGVGETQYF. CDR3 nucleotide sequence: TGCACCAGCAGCCAAGATGCCCTAGTGGGAGGTGTGGGAGAGACCCAGTACTTC.